The rows below give T cell receptor beta chains drawn from one sample of a study of neoadjuvant anti-PD-1 for oral cavity cancer. Only in-frame clones appear in the TCRdb table, and some are missing; sequencing was by immunoSEQ multiplex PCR. The sample consists of about 12,000 clones, around 60% of them appearing once. Sample: PBMCs, taken before nivolumab (anti-PD-1) treatment. The source of these receptors is a person between 35 and 79 years old with oral cavity squamous cell carcinoma. Each CDR3 is given with its conserved first and last residue. The D gene is left open where the match is weak. Not every row has a clone size; where given, it reads once, few, many or a size class.

j_call d_call clone_size v_call cdr3_aa cdr3_nt
TRBJ1-1 TRBD1 NA TRBV5-1 CASSPSRTGLIMNTEAFF TGCGCCAGCAGCCCGTCCAGGACAGGGTTAATCATGAACACTGAAGCTTTCTTT
TRBJ2-5 TRBD1 once TRBV15 CATSRDQQGLETQYF TGTGCCACCAGCAGAGATCAACAGGGGTTAGAGACCCAGTACTTC
TRBJ2-5 NA NA TRBV5-1 CASSLTGRIQETQYF TGCGCCAGCAGCCTAACGGGACGGATCCAAGAGACCCAGTACTTC
TRBJ1-6 NA NA TRBV7-9 CASSLVEYSPLHF TGTGCCAGCAGCTTAGTCGAATATTCACCCCTCCACTTT
TRBJ2-7 NA few TRBV5-6 CASSFWGNEQYF TGTGCCAGCAGCTTCTGGGGGAACGAGCAGTACTTC
TRBJ1-4 TRBD1 NA TRBV2 CASSEGTGGEKLFF TGTGCCAGCAGTGAAGGGACAGGGGGTGAAAAACTGTTTTTT
TRBJ2-1 NA NA TRBV19 CASSRQAYNEQFF TGTGCCAGTAGCCGACAGGCCTACAATGAGCAGTTCTTC
TRBJ1-1 NA few TRBV6-1 CASSLRRSLNTEAFF TGTGCCAGCAGTCTACGTCGTTCACTGAACACTGAAGCTTTCTTT
TRBJ1-5 NA NA TRBV2 CASSEEGIGNQPQHF TGTGCCAGCAGTGAAGAAGGAATTGGCAATCAGCCCCAGCATTTT
TRBJ2-5 NA NA TRBV5-1 CASSLGGPTETQYF TGCGCCAGCAGCCTTGGGGGACCCACTGAGACCCAGTACTTC
TRBJ1-5 NA NA TRBV14 CASSQDLGKPQHF TGTGCCAGCAGCCAAGATTTGGGGAAGCCCCAGCATTTT
TRBJ1-4 NA NA TRBV9 CASSPRETRNEKLFF TGTGCCAGCAGCCCCCGGGAGACTCGAAATGAAAAACTGTTTTTT
TRBJ1-2 NA few TRBV7-8 CASSSGGAGAEGYTF TGTGCCAGCAGCTCCGGGGGGGCAGGGGCTGAGGGCTACACCTTC
TRBJ2-1 TRBD2 NA TRBV4-1 CASSQAWTSISYNEQFF TGCGCCAGCAGCCAAGCCTGGACTAGCATAAGTTACAATGAGCAGTTCTTC
TRBJ2-7 NA few TRBV25-1 CASSGTTYEQYF TGTGCCAGCAGTGGGACAACCTACGAGCAGTACTTC
TRBJ1-6 TRBD1 NA TRBV11-3 CASSSGQNSPLHF TGTGCCAGCAGCTCGGGACAGAATTCACCCCTCCACTTT
TRBJ2-2 NA NA TRBV19 CASSIRQRALTGELFF TGTGCCAGTAGTATTCGCCAGCGGGCACTCACCGGGGAGCTGTTTTTT
TRBJ2-7 TRBD1 NA TRBV5-6 CASSVDRVLHSYEQYF TGTGCCAGCAGCGTGGACAGGGTCCTACACTCCTACGAGCAGTACTTC
TRBJ2-7 NA NA TRBV5-1 CASSELGGYEQYF TGCGCCAGCAGCGAACTGGGCGGCTACGAGCAGTACTTC
TRBJ1-2 TRBD1 NA TRBV4-1 CASSQVAGGYYGYTF TGCGCCAGCAGCCAAGTCGCAGGGGGCTACTATGGCTACACCTTC
TRBJ2-1 NA NA TRBV11-3 CASSSSRANEQFF TGTGCCAGCAGCTCCAGCCGGGCGAATGAGCAGTTCTTC
TRBJ1-5 TRBD1 NA TRBV6-5 CASKNRGEGNQPQHF TGTGCCAGCAAAAACAGGGGAGAAGGCAATCAGCCCCAGCATTTT
TRBJ1-2 NA few TRBV6-6 CASSWSEERKGGYTF TGTGCCAGCAGTTGGTCAGAAGAACGGAAAGGAGGCTACACCTTC
TRBJ1-1 NA NA TRBV19 CASSSGRNTEAFF TGTGCCAGTAGTTCGGGTCGGAACACTGAAGCTTTCTTT
TRBJ2-7 NA NA TRBV5-1 CASSSDRYYEQYF TGCGCCAGCAGCTCCGACCGCTACTACGAGCAGTACTTC
TRBJ1-6 NA NA TRBV6-5 CASSYAQTYNSPLHF TGTGCCAGCAGTTACGCTCAGACCTATAATTCACCCCTCCACTTT
TRBJ1-2 TRBD1 NA TRBV10-3 CAISTTGGTYGYTF TGTGCCATCAGTACTACAGGGGGAACCTATGGCTACACCTTC
TRBJ2-3 NA NA TRBV27 CASRTAHSTDTQYF TGTGCCAGCCGTACGGCCCACTCCACAGATACGCAGTATTTT
TRBJ2-5 TRBD2 NA TRBV7-9 CASRPGLGAGGTQYF TGTGCCAGCAGACCAGGACTAGGAGCCGGGGGGACCCAGTACTTC
TRBJ1-1 NA NA TRBV9 CASSVGSGGAQNTEAFF TGTGCCAGCAGCGTAGGGAGTGGGGGGGCGCAGAACACTGAAGCTTTCTTT
TRBJ1-5 NA NA TRBV9 CASSYGGDYNQPQHF TGTGCCAGCAGCTATGGGGGAGATTATAATCAGCCCCAGCATTTT
TRBJ2-7 NA once TRBV5-1 CASSSLGGVYEQYF TGCGCCAGCAGCTCCCTGGGTGGGGTCTACGAGCAGTACTTC
TRBJ2-7 NA NA TRBV27 CASSLGPLYEQYF TGTGCCAGCAGTTTGGGGCCTCTCTACGAGCAGTACTTC
TRBJ1-2 NA NA TRBV4-1 CASSLGGTAKSTF TGCGCCAGCAGCCTTGGAGGGACGGCTAAAAGCACCTTC
TRBJ2-2 NA NA TRBV19 CASSIRQNTYANTGELFF TGTGCCAGTAGTATACGGCAGAACACCTACGCGAACACCGGGGAGCTGTTTTTT
TRBJ2-3 NA NA TRBV10-1 CASSDRGTTDTQYF TGCGCCAGCAGTGATCGGGGTACCACAGATACGCAGTATTTT
TRBJ1-1 NA few TRBV10-2 CASSEWQGRAFF TGCGCCAGCAGTGAGTGGCAGGGGAGGGCTTTCTTT
TRBJ2-2 TRBD1 NA TRBV7-2 CASSRVWTGNTGELFF TGTGCCAGCAGCCGTGTTTGGACAGGGAACACCGGGGAGCTGTTTTTT
TRBJ2-5 NA NA TRBV6-7 CASSFPGFETQYF TGTGCCAGCAGTTTCCCGGGTTTCGAGACCCAGTACTTC
TRBJ2-1 TRBD2 NA TRBV6-1 CASSREGGGEQFF TGTGCCAGCAGTCGGGAGGGTGGGGGTGAGCAGTTCTTC
TRBJ2-1 TRBD1 NA TRBV27 CASSFRTGQSYNEQFF TGTGCCAGCAGTTTTCGGACAGGGCAATCCTACAATGAGCAGTTCTTC
TRBJ1-3 NA few TRBV5-6 CASSLRGSGNTIYF TGTGCCAGCAGCTTGCGGGGCTCTGGAAACACCATATATTTT
TRBJ2-7 NA NA TRBV2 CASSDTRFSYEQYF TGTGCCAGCAGTGACACTAGGTTTTCCTACGAGCAGTACTTC
TRBJ2-3 TRBD2 NA TRBV5-6 CASSSSGMSTDTQYF TGTGCCAGCAGCTCTAGCGGGATGAGCACAGATACGCAGTATTTT
TRBJ2-3 TRBD2 medium-sized TRBV27 CASSLSGRRSTDTQYF TGTGCCAGCAGTTTATCCGGGAGGCGTAGCACAGATACGCAGTATTTT